Listed below are T cell receptor beta chains from one sample, sequenced in a study of T-cell reconstitution after alpha-beta-depleted transplantation in children. TCRdb ran MiXCR on the PCR reads and lists one entry per CDR3 protein. The sample shows 80,000 to 100,000 distinct CDR3 sequences, around a quarter of them seen only once. Sequencing was performed on PBMCs, taken before TCRalphabeta/CD19-depleted stem cell transplant. The receptors here all came from a boy between 2 and 10 years old with acute lymphoblastic leukemia, due to receive a stem cell transplant. Both conserved end residues are part of each CDR3. The order of the fields is V gene, clone size, D gene, J gene, CDR3 protein, CDR3 DNA. D genes are given only for firm matches. Clone size is shown for a subset of rows, as once, few, many or a class of expanded clone.

v_gene: TRBV7-2; abundance: NA; d_gene: NA; j_gene: TRBJ2-2; CDR3aa: CASSSRPASGLSGELFF; CDR3nt: TGTGCCAGCAGCTCCCGTCCAGCGAGCGGCCTCTCCGGGGAGCTGTTTTTT
v_gene: TRBV20-1; abundance: few; d_gene: TRBD1; j_gene: TRBJ1-5; CDR3aa: CSAHLGQVNQPQHF; CDR3nt: TGCAGTGCCCACCTCGGACAGGTCAATCAGCCCCAGCATTTT
v_gene: TRBV6-1; abundance: few; d_gene: NA; j_gene: TRBJ2-7; CDR3aa: CASSLQGPYEQYF; CDR3nt: TGTGCCAGCAGCTTGCAGGGCCCCTATGAGCAGTACTTC
v_gene: TRBV28; abundance: few; d_gene: NA; j_gene: TRBJ1-3; CDR3aa: CASSSLGSSGNTIYF; CDR3nt: TGTGCCAGCAGTTCGTTAGGTAGCTCTGGAAACACCATATATTTT
v_gene: TRBV4-3; abundance: few; d_gene: TRBD1; j_gene: TRBJ2-3; CDR3aa: CASSQEWDSSTDTQYF; CDR3nt: TGCGCCAGCAGCCAGGAGTGGGACAGCTCCACAGATACGCAGTATTTT
v_gene: TRBV21-1; abundance: NA; d_gene: NA; j_gene: TRBJ2-5; CDR3aa: CASSKGRTQYF; CDR3nt: TGTGCCAGCAGCAAAGGGAGGACCCAGTACTTC
v_gene: TRBV11-2; abundance: few; d_gene: TRBD1; j_gene: TRBJ2-5; CDR3aa: CASSLGQKETQYF; CDR3nt: TGTGCCAGCAGCCTGGGACAGAAAGAGACCCAGTACTTC
v_gene: TRBV7-6; abundance: NA; d_gene: NA; j_gene: TRBJ2-7; CDR3aa: CASSLKGQGGEQYF; CDR3nt: TGTGCCAGCAGCCTTAAGGGGCAGGGGGGCGAGCAGTACTTC
v_gene: TRBV29-1; abundance: NA; d_gene: NA; j_gene: TRBJ1-2; CDR3aa: CSVLILAGYTF; CDR3nt: TGCAGCGTTCTTATCCTGGCTGGCTACACCTTC
v_gene: TRBV7-2; abundance: NA; d_gene: NA; j_gene: TRBJ1-1; CDR3aa: CASSLEVGITEAFF; CDR3nt: TGTGCCAGCAGCTTAGAGGTGGGGATTACTGAAGCTTTCTTT
v_gene: TRBV15; abundance: few; d_gene: NA; j_gene: TRBJ2-1; CDR3aa: CATSRDSRGEGYNEQFF; CDR3nt: TGTGCCACCAGCAGAGATAGTCGGGGAGAGGGGTACAATGAGCAGTTCTTC
v_gene: TRBV20-1; abundance: NA; d_gene: NA; j_gene: TRBJ1-6; CDR3aa: CSASLGGNSPLHF; CDR3nt: TGCAGTGCTAGCCTGGGGGGCAATTCACCCCTCCACTTT
v_gene: TRBV27; abundance: NA; d_gene: NA; j_gene: TRBJ2-3; CDR3aa: CTSRVRGTVITDTQYF; CDR3nt: TGCACCAGCAGAGTTCGCGGGACAGTGATCACAGATACGCAGTATTTT
v_gene: TRBV7-9; abundance: NA; d_gene: NA; j_gene: TRBJ2-7; CDR3aa: CASLRFLEDEQYF; CDR3nt: TGTGCCAGCTTAAGATTCTTGGAGGACGAGCAGTACTTC
v_gene: TRBV10-3; abundance: few; d_gene: NA; j_gene: TRBJ1-5; CDR3aa: CAISESGGGLNQPQHF; CDR3nt: TGTGCCATCAGTGAGTCTGGGGGGGGCCTCAATCAGCCCCAGCATTTT
v_gene: TRBV19; abundance: few; d_gene: NA; j_gene: TRBJ2-2; CDR3aa: CASTQVPRSGAGELFF; CDR3nt: TGTGCCAGTACCCAAGTTCCCCGCTCCGGGGCCGGGGAGCTGTTTTTT
v_gene: TRBV10-3; abundance: few; d_gene: TRBD1; j_gene: TRBJ2-7; CDR3aa: CAISEAVYSGTGEHEQYF; CDR3nt: TGTGCCATCAGCGAGGCGGTTTATTCCGGGACAGGGGAGCACGAGCAGTACTTC
v_gene: TRBV5-1; abundance: many; d_gene: TRBD2; j_gene: TRBJ2-2; CDR3aa: CASSSLAEGIAGELFF; CDR3nt: TGCGCCAGCAGCTCTCTAGCGGAAGGTATTGCCGGGGAGCTGTTTTTT
v_gene: TRBV5-5; abundance: NA; d_gene: TRBD1; j_gene: TRBJ2-2; CDR3aa: CASSLDRVDTGELFF; CDR3nt: TGTGCCAGCAGCCTAGACAGGGTAGACACCGGGGAGCTGTTTTTT
v_gene: TRBV12-3/TRBV12-4; abundance: many; d_gene: NA; j_gene: TRBJ1-6; CDR3aa: CASSRHSNSPLHF; CDR3nt: TGTGCCAGCAGCCGACACTCCAATTCACCCCTCCACTTT
v_gene: TRBV11-2; abundance: many; d_gene: TRBD2; j_gene: TRBJ2-1; CDR3aa: CASSLDSGVYNEQFF; CDR3nt: TGTGCCAGCAGCTTAGATAGCGGGGTGTACAATGAGCAGTTCTTC
v_gene: TRBV3-1; abundance: NA; d_gene: TRBD2; j_gene: TRBJ2-7; CDR3aa: CASSQTSGTKGSTYEQYF; CDR3nt: TGTGCCAGCAGCCAAACTAGCGGGACTAAAGGAAGTACCTACGAGCAGTACTTC
v_gene: TRBV7-2; abundance: few; d_gene: TRBD2; j_gene: TRBJ2-4; CDR3aa: CASSSPSGALAKNIQYF; CDR3nt: TGTGCCAGCAGCTCTCCTAGCGGAGCCCTAGCCAAAAACATTCAGTACTTC
v_gene: TRBV9; abundance: few; d_gene: TRBD2; j_gene: TRBJ2-1; CDR3aa: CASSVEAGGLATYNEQFF; CDR3nt: TGTGCCAGCAGCGTAGAGGCGGGGGGACTAGCGACCTACAATGAGCAGTTCTTC
v_gene: TRBV20-1; abundance: NA; d_gene: NA; j_gene: TRBJ2-7; CDR3aa: CSARAGYLYEQYF; CDR3nt: TGCAGTGCTAGAGCAGGGTACCTTTACGAGCAGTACTTC